Listed here are 2 T cell receptor beta chains from one sample, sequenced in a study of spatial heterogeneity in lung cancer. TCRdb called the 5' RACE reads again in MiXCR, with one record for every CDR3 protein. The table shows about 80,000 distinct CDR3 sequences, with approximately 21% occurring only once. Time point: sample taken at primary tumor resection. Unsorted whole RNA from tumor, nontumor lung or frozen PBMC underwent sequencing. This sample comprised PBMCs, obtained at surgery. All receptors come from a male donor with early-stage non-small cell lung cancer.

The V gene is TRBV5-8, the J gene TRBJ1-1; the match to TRBD1 covers 12 bases. Germline V gene lookup returns CDR1 SGHTS and CDR2 YDEGEE. V was pared by 4 bases and J by 6 bases, with 10 bases of the junction left unmatched. This CDR3 comprises 16 residues. The CDR3 is CASSRGTGGGGAEAFF. CDR3 nucleotide sequence: TGTGCCAGCAGCCGAGGGACAGGGGGCGGAGGTGCTGAAGCTTTCTTT.

The rearrangement links TRBV3-1 to TRBJ1-1; 9 positions agree with TRBD1. Germline CDR1 LGHDT, CDR2 YNNKEL (reference sequence). The length of the CDR3 is 15 residues. Trimming took 3 bases from V and 9 from J; bases not matched to a gene: 11. The CDR3 here is CASSHPRTGALKAFF. Here the CDR3 DNA reads TGTGCCAGCAGCCATCCCCGGACAGGGGCCCTAAAAGCTTTCTTT.